The sequence of this TCR beta chain was determined in a study of T cells in localized non-small cell lung cancer. Findings of the study overall: Heterogeneity remains possible because sequencing was limited to only one tumor region. Adjacent lung had a median around 60 of the 100 largest tumor clones. Longer overall survival was seen with higher T cell density measured in blood. Uninvolved adjacent lung showed the highest T cell clonality, exceeding tumor.

The repertoire was sequenced with immunoSEQ multiplex PCR; TCRdb's copy has only in-frame clones and lacks some. The sample holds some 3,300 clones, 30% to 35% seen once. This clone was seen a few times. The antigen remains undetermined. From germline, CDR1 is MNHGY and CDR2 SAAAGT. This CDR3 is built from 14 residues. The V gene lost 4 bases and the J gene lost 0 bases, with 6 bases spanning the gap. The chain couples TRBV6-8 to TRBJ1-4, with D uncertain. This TCR was sampled from an older female donor with stage I lung adenocarcinoma. Sequenced here: lung tumor tissue, sampled before any cancer treatment. CDR3 sequence (DNA): TGTGCCAGCAGTTCGGGCCCAACTAATGAAAAACTGTTTTTT. It specifies CASSSGPTNEKLFF.